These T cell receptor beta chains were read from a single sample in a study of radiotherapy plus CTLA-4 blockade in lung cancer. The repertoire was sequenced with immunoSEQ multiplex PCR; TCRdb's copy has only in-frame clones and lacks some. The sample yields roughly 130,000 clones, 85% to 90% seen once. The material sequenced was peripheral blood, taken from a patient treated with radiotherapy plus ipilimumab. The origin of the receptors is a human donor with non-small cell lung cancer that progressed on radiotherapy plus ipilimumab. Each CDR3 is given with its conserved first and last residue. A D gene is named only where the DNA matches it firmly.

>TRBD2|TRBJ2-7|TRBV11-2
TGTGCCAGCAGCTTAAATAGCGGGCCCTACGAGCAGTACTTC
CASSLNSGPYEQYF
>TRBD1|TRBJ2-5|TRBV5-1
TGCGCCAGCAGCTGGGACGGGACAGAAGAGACCCAGTACTTC
CASSWDGTEETQYF
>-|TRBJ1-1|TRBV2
TGTGCCAGCAGTGGGGACCTTTCAGAAGCTTTCTTT
CASSGDLSEAFF
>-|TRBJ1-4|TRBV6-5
TGTGCCAGCAGTTACCTGGGGGTGGATGAAAAACTGTTTTTT
CASSYLGVDEKLFF
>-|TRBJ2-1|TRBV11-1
TGTGCCAGCAGCTCATCTAAGCGGGAGCAGTTCTTC
CASSSSKREQFF
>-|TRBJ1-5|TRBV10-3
TGTGCCATCAGCGTAGGACACGACAATCAGCCCCAGCATTTT
CAISVGHDNQPQHF
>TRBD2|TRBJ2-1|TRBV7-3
TGTGCCAGCAGCTGGAGCGGGAGCGCCCACAATGAGCAGTTCTTC
CASSWSGSAHNEQFF
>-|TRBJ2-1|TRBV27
TGTGCCAGCAGTTTCCAGGGGAGCTCCTACAATGAGCAGTTCTTC
CASSFQGSSYNEQFF
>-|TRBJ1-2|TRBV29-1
TGCAGCGTTGGGGGAAAGGGGGATGGCTACACCTTC
CSVGGKGDGYTF
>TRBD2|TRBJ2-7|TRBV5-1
TGCGCCAGCAGCCCGTTCTTAGCGGGAGTAGACGAGCAGTACTTC
CASSPFLAGVDEQYF
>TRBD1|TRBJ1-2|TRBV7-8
TGTGCCAGCAGCTTAGCCGCAGGGGGACGGGTTAACTATGGCTACACCTTC
CASSLAAGGRVNYGYTF
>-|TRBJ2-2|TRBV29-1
TGCAGCGTTGCTAAAACGAACACCGGGGAGCTGTTTTTT
CSVAKTNTGELFF